The next 14 T cell receptor beta chains were all read from a single sample in a study of cytomegalovirus exposure and HLA in healthy donors. It was with 60 Vbeta and 13 Jbeta primers that the PCR ran. The method was immunoSEQ multiplex PCR; TCRdb's version includes in-frame clones alone and lacks a portion of them. The table includes about 200,000 clones, about four fifths detected once. Specimen: PBMCs. These receptors came from a man in his thirties or forties in good health and CMV-seronegative.

Concerning this clone itself: One junction end does not reproduce the germline sequence, and a read error may be involved. This rearrangement joins TRBV4-1 to TRBJ2-3; tentative D call: TRBD1 (5 bases). CDR1 is MGHRA, CDR2 YSYEKL, per germline. The length of the CDR3 is 15 residues. The CDR3 region is CASNRQSLSTGTQYF. The CDR3 DNA is TGCGCCAGCAACCGACAGTCCCTTAGCACAGGTACGCAGTATTTT.

The genes are TRBV4-1 and TRBJ2-1, with 9 bases identical to TRBD2. Trimming at V came to 4 bases and at J to 8 bases, leaving 12 bases not matched to a gene. The CDR3 extends over 16 amino acids. Germline values: CDR1 MGHRA, CDR2 YSYEKL. The CDR3 sequence is CASSRTIAGAEDEQFF. The CDR3 region has the DNA TGCGCCAGCAGCCGTACTATAGCGGGGGCCGAAGATGAGCAGTTCTTC.

The chain couples TRBV10-3 to TRBJ1-1; TRBD1 aligns across 11 bases. This CDR3 is built from 14 residues. CDR1 is ENHRY, CDR2 SYGVKD, per germline. With 6 bases clipped from V and 5 bases from J, the junction kept 5 bases outside the gene matches. The CDR3 reads CAIRGQGVLTEAFF. The CDR3 DNA reads TGTGCCATCAGGGGACAGGGGGTTTTGACTGAAGCTTTCTTT.

The chain uses TRBV7-6 and TRBJ2-7, with D maybe TRBD2 (6 bases). CDR3 length: 14 residues. From germline, CDR1 is SGHVS and CDR2 FNYEAQ. V was cut by 0 bases and J by 6 bases, with 12 bases left in between. Written as DNA, the CDR3 is TGTGCCAGCAGCTTAGCGACGGTGCGGGGCGAGCAGTACTTC. Protein: CASSLATVRGEQYF.

V gene TRBV9 combines with J gene TRBJ1-1, with 7 positions matching TRBD1. In germline, CDR1 is SGDLS, CDR2 YYNGEE. This CDR3 is 14 amino acids long. V dropped 0 bases and J dropped 4; count of bases not matched to a gene: 3. CDR3 bases: TGTGCCAGCAGCGTAGGACAGGGAGGCACTGAAGCTTTCTTT. Its translation is CASSVGQGGTEAFF.

This rearrangement joins TRBV28 to TRBJ1-1; 7 bases line up with TRBD1. The V and J ends lost 5 bases and 4 bases, in that order; junction bases with no gene match: 13. Germline V gene data show CDR1 as MDHEN and CDR2 as SYDVKM. The CDR3 has 16 residues. The CDR3 DNA reads as TGTGCCAGCAGTAACCCCCCCGGGACAGCTTCCACTGAAGCTTTCTTT. Protein: CASSNPPGTASTEAFF. Using reference TRBV28 and TRBJ1-1 for the parts outside the CDR3, the full variable domain is DVKVTQSSRYLVKRTGEKVFLECVQDMDHENMFWYRQDPGLGLRLIYFSYDVKMKEKGDIPEGYSVSREKKERFSLILESASTNQTSMYLCASSNPPGTASTEAFFGQGTRLTVV.

The J gene is TRBJ1-2, the V gene TRBV2; TRBD1 is a possible D gene (6 bases). CDR1 and CDR2 from the germline V gene are SNHLY and FYNNEI. With 7 bases removed from V and 4 bases from J, the gap between germline ends came to 13 bases. The CDR3 consists of 13 residues. The CDR3 loop reads CASTLGQLYGYTF. The CDR3 nucleotides are TGTGCCAGCACTCTTGGACAGCTCTATGGCTACACCTTC.

This CDR3 reads CASSVSGKSTF. The CDR3 DNA sequence: TGTGCCAGCAGCGTCTCGGGGAAAAGCACCTTC. J is TRBJ1-2 and V is TRBV5-6; D remains ambiguous. The germline V and J ends were trimmed by 4 bases and 13 bases, with 14 bases remaining between them. This CDR3 is 11 amino acids long. Germline CDR1 is SGHDT and CDR2 is YYEEEE.

V usage is TRBV19 and J usage is TRBJ2-1; 12 bases line up with TRBD1. The CDR3 covers 16 residues. The trim removed 2 bases at V and 5 bases at J, leaving 4 bases unmatched. Germline loops: CDR1 LNHDA, CDR2 SQIVND (reference sequence). CDR3 coding DNA: TGTGCCAGTAGTATATTCCGGGACAGGGGGCACAATGAGCAGTTCTTC. Its translation is CASSIFRDRGHNEQFF.

This clone has only one observation. CDR3 loop: CASSVGQNQETQYF. The CDR3, as DNA: TGCGCCAGCAGCGTCGGACAGAACCAAGAGACCCAGTACTTC. This chain uses TRBV5-1 with TRBJ2-5, with D possibly matching TRBD1 (6 bases). The V end was cut by 4 bases, the J end by 0 bases, with 10 bases between. CDR3 size: 14 residues. The germline V gene has CDR1 SGHRS and CDR2 YFSETQ.

This chain connects TRBV11-2 to TRBJ1-1; 8 nucleotides line up with TRBD1. Losses at the gene ends were 2 bases for V and 4 bases for J; bases not matched to a gene: 9. This CDR3 is built from 16 residues. CDR1 and CDR2 (germline): SGHAT, FQNNGV. The CDR3: CASSLPGDRRLTEAFF. The CDR3 coding sequence is TGTGCCAGCAGCTTACCCGGGGACAGGCGACTCACTGAAGCTTTCTTT.

J is TRBJ2-7 and V is TRBV13; D not resolved. Germline values: CDR1 PRHDT, CDR2 FYEKMQ (reference sequence). This CDR3 region has 14 residues. V shed 4 bases and J shed 3 bases, with 13 bases lying between them. The CDR3, as DNA: TGTGCCAGCAGCTCCGTCCCGTTCGGCTACGAGCAGTACTTC. This sequence encodes CASSSVPFGYEQYF.

In the case of this clone: At one end the junction does not follow the germline gene, possibly because of a read error. The chain joins TRBV19 to TRBJ2-6; maybe TRBD1 (5 bases). This CDR3 has 15 residues. Germline CDR1 reads LNHDA; CDR2 reads SQIVND (reference sequence). The CDR3 DNA is TGTGCCAGTAGTAAACGGATCTCTGGGGCCAGCGTCCTGACTTTC. Amino acid sequence: CASSKRISGASVLTF.

The rearrangement links TRBV6-1 to TRBJ2-7, with D possibly TRBD2 on 5 matching bases. This CDR3 has 13 amino acids. V dropped 10 bases and J dropped 2 bases, with 15 bases sitting between them. From germline, CDR1 is MNHNS and CDR2 SASEGT. CDR3 DNA: TGTGCCATCGGGAAGGGATTTCCCTACGAGCAGTACTTC. As protein: CAIGKGFPYEQYF.